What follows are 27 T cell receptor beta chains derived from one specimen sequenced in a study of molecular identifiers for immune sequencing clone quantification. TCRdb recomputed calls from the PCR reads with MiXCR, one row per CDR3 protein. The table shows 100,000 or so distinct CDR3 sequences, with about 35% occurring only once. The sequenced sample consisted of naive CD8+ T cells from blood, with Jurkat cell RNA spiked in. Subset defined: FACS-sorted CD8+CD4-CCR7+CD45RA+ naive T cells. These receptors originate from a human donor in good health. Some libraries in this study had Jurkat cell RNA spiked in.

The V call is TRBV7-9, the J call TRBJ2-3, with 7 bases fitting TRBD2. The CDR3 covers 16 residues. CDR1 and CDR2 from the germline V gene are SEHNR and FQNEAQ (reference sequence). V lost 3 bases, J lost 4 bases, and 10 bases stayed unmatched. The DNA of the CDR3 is TGTGCCAGCAGCTTCGTAGGCCTAGCGGCCGCAGATACGCAGTATTTT. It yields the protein CASSFVGLAAADTQYF.

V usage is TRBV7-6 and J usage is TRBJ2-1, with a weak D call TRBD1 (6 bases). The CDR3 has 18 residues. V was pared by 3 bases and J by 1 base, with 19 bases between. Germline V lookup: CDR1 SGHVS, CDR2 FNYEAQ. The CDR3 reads CASSFNLGGGSSYNEQFF. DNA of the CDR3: TGTGCCAGCAGCTTCAACTTAGGTGGGGGCTCGTCCTACAATGAGCAGTTCTTC.

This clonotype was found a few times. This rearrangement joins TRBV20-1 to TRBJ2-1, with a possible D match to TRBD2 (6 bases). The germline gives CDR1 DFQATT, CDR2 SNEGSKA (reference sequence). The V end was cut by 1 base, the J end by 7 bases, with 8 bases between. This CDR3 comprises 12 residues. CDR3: CSARGAGNEQFF. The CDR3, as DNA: TGCAGTGCTAGAGGGGCGGGAAATGAGCAGTTCTTC.

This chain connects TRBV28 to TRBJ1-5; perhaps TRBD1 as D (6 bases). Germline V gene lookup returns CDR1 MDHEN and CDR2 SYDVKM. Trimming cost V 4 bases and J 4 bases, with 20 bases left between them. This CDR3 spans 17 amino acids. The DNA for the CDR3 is TGTGCCAGCAGTTGGGGGGCCCTTCGGGGGCGAAATCAGCCCCAGCATTTT. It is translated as CASSWGALRGRNQPQHF.

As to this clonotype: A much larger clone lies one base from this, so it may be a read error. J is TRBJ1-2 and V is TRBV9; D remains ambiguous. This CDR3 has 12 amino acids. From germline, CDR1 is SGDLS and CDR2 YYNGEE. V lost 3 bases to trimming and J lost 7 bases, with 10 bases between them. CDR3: CASSAASVGYTF. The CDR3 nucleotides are TGTGCCAGCAGCGCAGCCAGCGTTGGCTACACCTTC. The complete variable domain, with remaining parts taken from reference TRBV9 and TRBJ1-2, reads DSGVTQTPKHLITATGQRVTLRCSPRSGDLSVYWYQQSLDQGLQFLIQYYNGEERAKGNILERFSAQQFPDLHSELNLSSLELGDSALYFCASSAASVGYTFGSGTRLTVV.

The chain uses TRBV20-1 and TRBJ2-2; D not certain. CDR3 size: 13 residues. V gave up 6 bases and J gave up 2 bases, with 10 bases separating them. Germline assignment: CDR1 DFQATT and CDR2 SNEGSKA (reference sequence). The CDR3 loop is CSAVAGNTGELFF. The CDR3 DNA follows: TGCAGTGCCGTAGCTGGCAACACCGGGGAGCTGTTTTTT.

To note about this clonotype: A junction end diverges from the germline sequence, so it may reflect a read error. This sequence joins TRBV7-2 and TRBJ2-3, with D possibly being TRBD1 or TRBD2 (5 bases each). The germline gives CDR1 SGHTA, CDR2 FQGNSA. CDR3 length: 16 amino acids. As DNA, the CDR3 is TGTGCCAGCAGCGGGGACCTCACACCCCCCCCCGATACGCCGTATTTT. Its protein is CASSGDLTPPPDTPYF.

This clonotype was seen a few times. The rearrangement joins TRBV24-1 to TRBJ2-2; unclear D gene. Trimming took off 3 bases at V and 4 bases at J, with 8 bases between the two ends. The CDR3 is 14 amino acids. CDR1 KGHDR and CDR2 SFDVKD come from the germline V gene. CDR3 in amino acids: CATSDIFSTGELFF. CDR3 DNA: TGTGCCACCAGTGATATCTTTTCCACCGGGGAGCTGTTTTTT.

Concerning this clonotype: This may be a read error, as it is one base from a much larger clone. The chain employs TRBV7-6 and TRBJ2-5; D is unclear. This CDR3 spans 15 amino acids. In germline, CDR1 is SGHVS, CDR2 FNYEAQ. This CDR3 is CASSLEVRRQEPQYF. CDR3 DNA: TGTGCCAGCAGCTTAGAAGTCAGACGACAAGAGCCCCAGTACTTC.

Here the CDR3 DNA reads TGCGCCAGCGCCGAAGCCTACGAGCAGTACTTC. This codes for CASAEAYEQYF. The rearrangement links TRBV10-2 to TRBJ2-7; D call uncertain. The V end was cut by 8 bases, the J end by 2 bases, with 7 bases between. The CDR3 totals 11 residues. The germline V gene has CDR1 WSHSY and CDR2 SAAADI.

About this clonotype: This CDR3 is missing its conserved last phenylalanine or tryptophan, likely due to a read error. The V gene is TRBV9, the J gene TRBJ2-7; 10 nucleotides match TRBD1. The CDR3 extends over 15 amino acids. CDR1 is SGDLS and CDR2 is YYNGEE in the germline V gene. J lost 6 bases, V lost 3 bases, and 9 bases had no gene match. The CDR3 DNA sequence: TGTGCCAGCAGCGCGACTGGGACAGGGGACGCCGAGCAGTACTAC. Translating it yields CASSATGTGDAEQYY.

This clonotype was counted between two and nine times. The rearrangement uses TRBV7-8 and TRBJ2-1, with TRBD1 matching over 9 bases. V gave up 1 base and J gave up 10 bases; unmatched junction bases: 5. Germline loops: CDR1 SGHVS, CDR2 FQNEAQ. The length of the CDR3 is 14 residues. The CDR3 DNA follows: TGTGCCAGCAGCTTAGGGGACAGGGTCGACGAGCAGTTCTTC. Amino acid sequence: CASSLGDRVDEQFF. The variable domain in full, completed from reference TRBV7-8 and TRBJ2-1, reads GAGVSQSPRYKVAKRGQDVALRCDPISGHVSLFWYQQALGQGPEFLTYFQNEAQLDKSGLPSDRFFAERPEGSVSTLKIQRTQQEDSAVYLCASSLGDRVDEQFFGPGTRLTVL.

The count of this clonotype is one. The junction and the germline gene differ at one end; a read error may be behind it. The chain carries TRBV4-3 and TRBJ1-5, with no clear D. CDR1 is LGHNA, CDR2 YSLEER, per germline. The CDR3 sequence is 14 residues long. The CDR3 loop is CASSLSGSNQPQQF. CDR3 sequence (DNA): TGCGCCAGCAGCCTCTCTGGAAGCAATCAGCCCCAGCAATTT.

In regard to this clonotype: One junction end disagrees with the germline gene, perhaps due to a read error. This CDR3 reads CASSQEVTGRTGELYF. The CDR3 DNA is TGCGCCAGCAGCCAAGAAGTGACAGGACGAACCGGGGAGCTGTATTTT. The chain employs TRBV4-3 and TRBJ2-2; weak D call: TRBD1 (6 bases). Germline CDR1 and CDR2: LGHNA and YSLEER. The CDR3 sequence is 16 residues long.

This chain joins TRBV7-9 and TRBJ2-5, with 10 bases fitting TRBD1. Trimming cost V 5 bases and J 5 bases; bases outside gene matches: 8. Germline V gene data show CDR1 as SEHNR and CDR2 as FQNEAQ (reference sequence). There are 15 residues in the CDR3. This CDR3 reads CASSTDRDRGETQYF. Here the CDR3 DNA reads TGTGCCAGCAGCACAGACCGGGACAGGGGTGAGACCCAGTACTTC.

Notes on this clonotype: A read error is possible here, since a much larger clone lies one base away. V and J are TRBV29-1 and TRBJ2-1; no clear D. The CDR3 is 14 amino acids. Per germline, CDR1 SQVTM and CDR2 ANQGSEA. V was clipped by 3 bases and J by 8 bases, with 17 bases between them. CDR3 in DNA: TGCAGCGTTGAGATGTTCGGAGACCACTATGAGCAGTTCTTC. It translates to CSVEMFGDHYEQFF.

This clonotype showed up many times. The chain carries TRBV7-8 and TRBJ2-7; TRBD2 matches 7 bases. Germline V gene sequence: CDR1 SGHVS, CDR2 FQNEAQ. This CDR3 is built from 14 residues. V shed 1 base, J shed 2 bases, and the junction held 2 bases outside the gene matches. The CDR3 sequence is CASSLVGTTYEQYF. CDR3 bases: TGTGCCAGCAGCTTAGTAGGGACTACCTACGAGCAGTACTTC.

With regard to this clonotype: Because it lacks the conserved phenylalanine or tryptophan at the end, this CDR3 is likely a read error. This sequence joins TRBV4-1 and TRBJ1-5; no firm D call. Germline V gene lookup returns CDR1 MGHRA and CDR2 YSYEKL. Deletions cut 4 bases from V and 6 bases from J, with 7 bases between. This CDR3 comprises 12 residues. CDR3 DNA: TGCGCCAGCAGCCGAGAGGGTCAGCCCCAGCATATT. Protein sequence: CASSREGQPQHI.

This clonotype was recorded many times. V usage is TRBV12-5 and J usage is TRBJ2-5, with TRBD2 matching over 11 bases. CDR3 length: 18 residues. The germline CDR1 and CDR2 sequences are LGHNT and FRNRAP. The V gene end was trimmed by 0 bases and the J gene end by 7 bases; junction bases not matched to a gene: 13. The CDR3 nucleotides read TGTGCTAGTGGTTTGGTAGGGACTAGCGGCCAGCTCACGGTGACCCAGTACTTC. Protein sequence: CASGLVGTSGQLTVTQYF.

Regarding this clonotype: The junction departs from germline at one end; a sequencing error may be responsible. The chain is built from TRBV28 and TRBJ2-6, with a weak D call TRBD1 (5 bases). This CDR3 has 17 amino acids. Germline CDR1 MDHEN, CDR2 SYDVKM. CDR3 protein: CASNPMGSISGANDLTF. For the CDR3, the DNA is TGTGCCAGCAACCCTATGGGCAGTATCTCTGGGGCCAACGACCTGACTTTC.

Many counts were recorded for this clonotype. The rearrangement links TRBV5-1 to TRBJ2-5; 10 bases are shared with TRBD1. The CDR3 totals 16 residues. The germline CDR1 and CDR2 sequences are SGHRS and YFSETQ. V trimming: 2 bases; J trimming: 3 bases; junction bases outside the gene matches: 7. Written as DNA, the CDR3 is TGCGCCAGCAGCTTAGACAGGGGGCATAAGAAAGAGACCCAGTACTTC. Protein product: CASSLDRGHKKETQYF.

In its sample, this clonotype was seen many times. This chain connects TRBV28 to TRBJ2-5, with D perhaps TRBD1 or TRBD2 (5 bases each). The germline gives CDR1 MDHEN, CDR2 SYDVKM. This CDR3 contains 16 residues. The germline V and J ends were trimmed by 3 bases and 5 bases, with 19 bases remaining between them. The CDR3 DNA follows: TGTGCCAGCAGTTTCCCCCCCGGGACCGGATCCGAGACCCAGTACTTC. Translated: CASSFPPGTGSETQYF.

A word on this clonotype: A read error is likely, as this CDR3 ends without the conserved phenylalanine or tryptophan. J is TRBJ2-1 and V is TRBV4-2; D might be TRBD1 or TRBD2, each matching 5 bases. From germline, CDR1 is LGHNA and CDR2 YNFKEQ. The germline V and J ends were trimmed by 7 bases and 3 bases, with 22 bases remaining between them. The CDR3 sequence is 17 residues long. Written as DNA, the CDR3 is TGTGCCAGCACCTTAACCCCCCGAGGGGCTGTCTACAATGAGCAGTTCATC. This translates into CASTLTPRGAVYNEQFI.

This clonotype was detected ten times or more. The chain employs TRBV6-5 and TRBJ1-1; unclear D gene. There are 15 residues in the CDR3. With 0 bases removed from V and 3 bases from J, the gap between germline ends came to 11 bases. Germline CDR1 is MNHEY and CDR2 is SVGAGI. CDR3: CASSYSFPWYTEAFF. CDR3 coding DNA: TGTGCCAGCAGTTACTCCTTCCCGTGGTACACTGAAGCTTTCTTT.

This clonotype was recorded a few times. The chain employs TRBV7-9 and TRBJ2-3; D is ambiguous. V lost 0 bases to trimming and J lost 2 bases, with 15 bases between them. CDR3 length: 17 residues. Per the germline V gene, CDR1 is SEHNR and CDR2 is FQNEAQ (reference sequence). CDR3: CASSLASYRTYTDTQYF. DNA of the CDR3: TGTGCCAGCAGCTTAGCCTCCTACCGGACCTACACAGATACGCAGTATTTT.

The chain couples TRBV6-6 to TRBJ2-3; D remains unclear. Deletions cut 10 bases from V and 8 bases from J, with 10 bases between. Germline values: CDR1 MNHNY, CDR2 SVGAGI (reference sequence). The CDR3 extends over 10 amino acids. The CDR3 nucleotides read TGTGCCACCGGCGGTGGTACGCAGTATTTT. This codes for CATGGGTQYF.

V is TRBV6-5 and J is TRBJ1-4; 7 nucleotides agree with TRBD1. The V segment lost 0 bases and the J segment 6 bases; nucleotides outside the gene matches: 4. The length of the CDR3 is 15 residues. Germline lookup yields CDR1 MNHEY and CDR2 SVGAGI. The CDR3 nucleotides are TGTGCCAGCAGTTACTCAGGGGGCTGGGATGAAAAACTGTTTTTT. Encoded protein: CASSYSGGWDEKLFF.